This T cell receptor (beta chain) emerged from a study of PD-1 blockade in classical Hodgkin lymphoma. Brentuximab vedotin exposure varied among the patients, all of whom had relapsed after autologous stem cell transplantation. Details on this clone: Its target is not known.

Study-wide results and caveats: Among the patients, those starting nivolumab under 1 year after ASCT were excluded.

Germline CDR1 LGHNA, CDR2 YSLEER. This CDR3 has 16 amino acids. Between the trimmed V and J ends, which lost 1 base and 1 base, there was a span of 14 bases. Sequenced by immunoSEQ multiplex PCR; TCRdb stores in-frame clones only, minus some. The repertoire holds about 42,000 clones, 70% to 80% seen once, with 3% in the top ten. The receptor was derived from a human donor with classical Hodgkin lymphoma. V gene TRBV4-3 combines with J gene TRBJ2-7; either TRBD1 or TRBD2 may fit D (5 bases each). The sequenced sample was peripheral blood mononuclear cells (PBMCs), obtained at baseline. This CDR3 is CASSQGGREGSYEQYF. The CDR3 nucleotides are TGCGCCAGCAGCCAAGGGGGCCGAGAGGGTTCCTACGAGCAGTACTTC.